The clone carrying this T cell receptor beta chain was counted a few times. The record originates from a study of early T cells in non-severe SARS-CoV-2 infection. On the study more broadly: It was bulk RNA from unsorted whole blood that was sequenced, and the chains were unpaired.

Attached unique molecular identifiers marked individual cDNA molecules. Each CDR3 protein gets one entry after TCRdb re-called the 5' RACE reads with MiXCR. The sample records tens of thousands of distinct CDR3 sequences, approximately 13% being singletons. Specimen: whole blood. This clonotype was obtained from an adult who was a healthcare worker with PCR-confirmed SARS-CoV-2 infection or an uninfected control (not recorded which).

The CDR3 protein is CASSRDRKETQYF. CDR3 nucleotides: TGTGCCAGCAGTCGGGACCGCAAAGAGACCCAGTACTTC. The chain carries TRBV28 and TRBJ2-5; either TRBD1 or TRBD2 may fit D (5 bases each). Looked up from germline, CDR1 is MDHEN and CDR2 is SYDVKM. Trimming removed 5 bases at V and 3 bases at J, with 10 bases between. The CDR3 spans 13 residues.